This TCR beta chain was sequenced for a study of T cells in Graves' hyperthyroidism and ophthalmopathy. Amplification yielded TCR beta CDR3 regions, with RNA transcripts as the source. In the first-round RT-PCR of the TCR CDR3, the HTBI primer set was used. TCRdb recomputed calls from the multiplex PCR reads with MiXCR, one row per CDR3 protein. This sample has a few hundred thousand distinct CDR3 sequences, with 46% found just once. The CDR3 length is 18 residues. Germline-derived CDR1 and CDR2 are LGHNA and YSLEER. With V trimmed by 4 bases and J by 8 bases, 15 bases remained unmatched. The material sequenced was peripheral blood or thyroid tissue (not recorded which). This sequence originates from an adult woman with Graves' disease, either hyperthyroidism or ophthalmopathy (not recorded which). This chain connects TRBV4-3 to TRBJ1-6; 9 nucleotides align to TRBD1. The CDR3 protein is CASSRYPVGTGRDSPLHF. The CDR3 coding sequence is TGCGCCAGCAGCCGATATCCGGTGGGGACAGGGAGGGATTCACCCCTCCACTTT.